Reported below is one TCR beta chain. The antigen remains undetermined. These data are taken from a study of identifying expanded T cells in peripheral blood. Findings of the study overall: Roughly 2-week clone count variance significantly increased as total template count grew.

Assay used: immunoSEQ multiplex PCR; TCRdb lists only in-frame clones, some missing. The sample gives some 78,000 clones, almost 85% of which show up once; around 19% is in the top ten. Collection occurred without any documented infections or immune events in donors. V shed 4 bases and J shed 4 bases, with 8 bases lying between them. CDR1 LGHNA and CDR2 YSLEER come from the germline V gene. CDR3 size: 14 residues. The sample consisted of blood. The receptor's source is a person aged 18 to 70 in good health. The chain has TRBV4-3 and TRBJ2-6; no clear D gene. The CDR3 nucleotides are TGCGCCAGCAGCCTCGAGTTGGGGGCCAACGTCCTGACTTTC. Translated: CASSLELGANVLTF.